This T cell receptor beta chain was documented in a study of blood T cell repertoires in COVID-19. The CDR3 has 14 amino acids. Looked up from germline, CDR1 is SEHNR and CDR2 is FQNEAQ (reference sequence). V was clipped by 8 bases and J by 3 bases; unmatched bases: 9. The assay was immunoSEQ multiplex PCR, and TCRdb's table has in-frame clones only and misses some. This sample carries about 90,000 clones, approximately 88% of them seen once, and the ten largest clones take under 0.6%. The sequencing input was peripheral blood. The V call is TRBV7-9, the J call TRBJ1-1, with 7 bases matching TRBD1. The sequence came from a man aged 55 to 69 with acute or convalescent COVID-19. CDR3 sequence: CASGNRGDDTEAFF. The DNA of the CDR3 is TGTGCCAGCGGAAACAGGGGAGATGACACTGAAGCTTTCTTT.